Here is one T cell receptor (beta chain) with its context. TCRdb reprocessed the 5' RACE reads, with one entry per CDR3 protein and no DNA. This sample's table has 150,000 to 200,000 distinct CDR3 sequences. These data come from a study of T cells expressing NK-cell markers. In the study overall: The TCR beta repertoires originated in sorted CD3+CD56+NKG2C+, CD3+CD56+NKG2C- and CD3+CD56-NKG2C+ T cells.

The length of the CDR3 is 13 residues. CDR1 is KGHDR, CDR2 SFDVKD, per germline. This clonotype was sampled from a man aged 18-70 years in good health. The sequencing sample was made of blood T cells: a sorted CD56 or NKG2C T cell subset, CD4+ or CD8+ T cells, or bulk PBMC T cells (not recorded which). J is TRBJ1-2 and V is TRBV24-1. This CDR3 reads CATSDLGPASYTF.